These 12 T cell receptor beta chains were all obtained from the same sample, sequenced in a study of blood T cells in healthy people across ages. Primed by a sample-barcoded 5' primer and a J-beta primer mix, a second PCR proceeded for about 6 to 11 cycles. MiXCR, run by TCRdb on the 5' RACE reads, gives a single entry per CDR3 protein. The profile shows roughly 1.5 million distinct CDR3 sequences, 42% of them singletons. The sequenced sample was blood. These receptors were taken from a woman between 18 and 29 years old in good health.

V and J are TRBV4-3 and TRBJ2-2, with TRBD2 identical over 12 bases. Germline V CDR1 and CDR2: LGHNA, YSLEER. V shed 1 base, J shed 7 bases, and the junction held 10 bases outside the gene matches. The CDR3 has 18 residues. The CDR3 protein is CASSQAHSSGRVHGELFF. The CDR3 DNA sequence: TGCGCCAGCAGCCAAGCGCACTCTAGCGGGAGGGTTCACGGGGAGCTGTTTTTT.

As to this clonotype: The junction does not match germline at one end; this may be a read error. V and J are TRBV7-9 and TRBJ2-1; weak D call: TRBD2 (6 bases). The CDR3 contains 15 residues. CDR1 is SEHNR and CDR2 is FQNEAQ in the germline V gene (reference sequence). CDR3 in amino acids: CAISSPGLPNNEQFF. The CDR3 DNA reads as TGTGCCATCAGCTCCCCGGGACTGCCGAACAATGAGCAGTTCTTC. Full variable domain (missing parts from reference TRBV7-9 and TRBJ2-1): DTGVSQNPRHKITKRGQNVTFRCDPISEHNRLYWYRQTLGQGPEFLTYFQNEAQLEKSRLLSDRFSAERPKGSFSTLEIQRTEQGDSAMYLCAISSPGLPNNEQFFGPGTRLTVL.

The CDR3 coding sequence is TGTGCCTGGAGTGTTGAGGGGCCGGGTTACAATGAGCAGTTCTTC. This codes for CAWSVEGPGYNEQFF. The chain couples TRBV30 to TRBJ2-1; D may match TRBD1 or TRBD2 (5 bases each). Looked up from germline, CDR1 is GTSNPN and CDR2 is SVGIG (reference sequence). V was pared by 0 bases and J by 4 bases, with 13 bases between. There are 15 residues in the CDR3.

Only a few counts were recorded for this clonotype. This chain connects TRBV11-2 to TRBJ2-5; 10 nucleotides agree with TRBD2. Germline CDR1 SGHAT, CDR2 FQNNGV. The junction had 13 bases not matched to a gene; V was cut back by 4 bases and J by 11 bases. The CDR3 loop spans 15 amino acids. The CDR3 sequence: CASSSGLAATYGQYF. CDR3 nucleotides: TGTGCCAGCAGCTCCGGACTAGCGGCGACCTACGGGCAGTACTTC.

V is TRBV4-1 and J is TRBJ2-3; 7 bases map to TRBD2. This CDR3 comprises 17 residues. Germline loops: CDR1 MGHRA, CDR2 YSYEKL. The junction had 12 bases not matched to a gene; V was cut back by 4 bases and J by 2 bases. CDR3 bases: TGCGCCAGCAGCCCCTGGGGGGAGGGGTCTACCACAGATACGCAGTATTTT. Protein product: CASSPWGEGSTTDTQYF.

The CDR3 reads CASSSRTSGYTDTQYF. The CDR3 nucleotides read TGTGCCAGCAGCTCCCGGACTAGCGGATACACAGATACGCAGTATTTT. The chain couples TRBV11-2 to TRBJ2-3; 10 bases are a match to TRBD2. This CDR3 has 16 amino acids. Germline V gives CDR1 SGHAT, CDR2 FQNNGV. The junction had 6 bases not matched to a gene; V was cut back by 4 bases and J by 2 bases.

This clonotype was seen a handful of times. V usage is TRBV20-1 and J usage is TRBJ2-5, with unresolved D. The CDR3 sequence is 13 residues long. The V end was cut by 3 bases, the J end by 0 bases, with 8 bases between. Germline CDR1 is DFQATT and CDR2 is SNEGSKA (reference sequence). CDR3 region: CSARFVDQETQYF. For the CDR3, the DNA is TGCAGTGCTAGGTTCGTGGACCAAGAGACCCAGTACTTC.

The chain carries TRBV7-9 and TRBJ2-3; D is unresolved. The V end was cut by 4 bases, the J end by 8 bases, with 19 bases between. Germline CDR1 is SEHNR and CDR2 is FQNEAQ (reference sequence). This CDR3 has 15 amino acids. The DNA for the CDR3 is TGTGCCAGCAGCTGGGAAGGATACGGCCCCGGTACGCAGTATTTT. Protein product: CASSWEGYGPGTQYF.

The chain has TRBV7-2 and TRBJ2-7; maybe TRBD2 (5 bases). Germline V gene data show CDR1 as SGHTA and CDR2 as FQGNSA. There are 15 residues in the CDR3. Trimming removed 5 bases at V and 2 bases at J, with 16 bases between. The CDR3 loop is CASSPSVGEAYEQYF. In DNA, the CDR3 is TGTGCCAGCAGCCCCAGCGTGGGAGAAGCCTACGAGCAGTACTTC.

To note about this clonotype: One end of the junction is discordant with germline, which a read error may explain. The chain is built from TRBV20-1 and TRBJ2-3; TRBD2 matches at 15 bases. The CDR3 is 15 residues long. Germline V lookup: CDR1 DFQATT, CDR2 SNEGSKA (reference sequence). CDR3 region: CSPRDSGLAGGTQYF. The CDR3 DNA is TGCAGTCCTAGAGATTCTGGACTAGCGGGGGGGACGCAGTATTTT.

This clonotype was seen a few times. The genes are TRBV7-9 and TRBJ2-3; no clear D gene. Looked up from germline, CDR1 is SEHNR and CDR2 is FQNEAQ (reference sequence). The V end was cut by 1 base, the J end by 3 bases, with 8 bases between. The CDR3 has 14 residues. The DNA of the CDR3 is TGTGCCAGCAGCTTAGTGTCATGGACAGATACGCAGTATTTT. It yields the protein CASSLVSWTDTQYF.

CDR3 amino acids: CSAPTLSRSSGEQFF. For the CDR3, the DNA is TGCAGTGCGCCAACTCTCTCACGGTCTTCTGGAGAGCAGTTCTTC. This sequence joins TRBV20-1 and TRBJ2-1; D unresolved. Trimming shortened V by 6 bases and J by 10 bases, and 25 bases separated the two germline ends. Germline assignment: CDR1 DFQATT and CDR2 SNEGSKA (reference sequence). This CDR3 contains 15 residues.